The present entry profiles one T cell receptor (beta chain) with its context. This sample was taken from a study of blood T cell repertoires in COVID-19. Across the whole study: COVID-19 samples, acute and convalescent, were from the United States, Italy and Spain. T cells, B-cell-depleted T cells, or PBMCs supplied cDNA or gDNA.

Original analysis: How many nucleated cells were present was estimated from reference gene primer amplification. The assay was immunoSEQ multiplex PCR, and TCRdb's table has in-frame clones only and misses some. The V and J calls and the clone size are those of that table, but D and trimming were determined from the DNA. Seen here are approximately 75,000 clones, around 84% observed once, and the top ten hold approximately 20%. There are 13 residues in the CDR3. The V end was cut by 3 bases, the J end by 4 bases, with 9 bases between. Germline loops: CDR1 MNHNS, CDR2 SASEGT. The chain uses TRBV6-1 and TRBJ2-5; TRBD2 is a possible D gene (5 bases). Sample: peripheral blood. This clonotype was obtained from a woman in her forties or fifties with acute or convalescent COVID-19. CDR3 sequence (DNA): TGTGCCAGCAGTGATGGAGAGGGAGAGACCCAGTACTTC. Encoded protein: CASSDGEGETQYF.